These 11 T cell receptor beta chains were all obtained from the same sample, sequenced in a study of blood T cell repertoires in COVID-19. Produced via immunoSEQ multiplex PCR; TCRdb's table is partial and in-frame only. The repertoire consists of 150,000 to 200,000 clones, with about nine tenths occurring once and the leading ten covering around 2.3%. The sequenced sample consisted of PBMCs or T cells enriched from blood (not recorded which). These TCRs come from a woman in her twenties or thirties who had recovered from COVID-19.

This chain joins TRBV6-2 or TRBV6-3 and TRBJ1-2, with D unresolved. CDR1 is MNHEY and CDR2 is SVGEGT in the germline V gene. There are 11 residues in the CDR3. Trimming took off 5 bases at V and 4 bases at J, with 5 bases between the two ends. CDR3 sequence reads: CASSSSYGYTF. The CDR3 DNA reads as TGTGCCAGCAGTAGTAGCTATGGCTACACCTTC.

The chain combines TRBV7-2 with TRBJ2-1; tentative D call: TRBD1 (6 bases). Germline lookup yields CDR1 SGHTA and CDR2 FQGNSA. The CDR3 is 13 residues long. V shed 6 bases and J shed 4 bases, with 10 bases lying between them. CDR3 region: CASSFGQYNEQFF. CDR3 coding DNA: TGTGCCAGCAGTTTCGGACAGTACAATGAGCAGTTCTTC.

The gene calls are TRBV11-1 and TRBJ1-1; D gene uncertain. With 4 bases removed from V and 0 bases from J, the gap between germline ends came to 9 bases. Germline CDR1 is SGHAT and CDR2 is FQDESV (reference sequence). This CDR3 region has 14 residues. CDR3 bases: TGTGCCAGCAGCTCCCAATTCATGAACACTGAAGCTTTCTTT. It codes for CASSSQFMNTEAFF.

V is TRBV4-3 and J is TRBJ2-1; 9 nucleotides agree with TRBD2. This CDR3 spans 16 amino acids. Trimming at V came to 0 bases and at J to 6 bases, leaving 6 bases not matched to a gene. CDR1 and CDR2 from the germline V gene are LGHNA and YSLEER. Here the CDR3 DNA reads TGCGCCAGCAGCCAAGATTTACGGCGGGGGGGCAATGAGCAGTTCTTC. It translates to CASSQDLRRGGNEQFF.

The rearrangement uses TRBV9 and TRBJ1-3, with D perhaps TRBD1 (6 bases). Germline V gene lookup returns CDR1 SGDLS and CDR2 YYNGEE. This CDR3 region has 15 residues. With 2 bases removed from V and 7 bases from J, the gap between germline ends came to 16 bases. CDR3 protein: CASSVVGTRSNTIYF. CDR3 coding DNA: TGTGCCAGCAGCGTGGTTGGGACAAGGAGCAACACCATATATTTT.

This chain joins TRBV7-9 and TRBJ1-6, with 8 bases matching TRBD1. CDR1 and CDR2 from the germline V gene are SEHNR and FQNEAQ (reference sequence). The CDR3 runs 15 residues. V lost 2 bases to trimming and J lost 7 bases; unmatched junction nucleotides: 4. The CDR3 bases are TGTGCCAGCAGCTTAAACGGACAGGGAAATTCACCCCTCCACTTT. Its protein is CASSLNGQGNSPLHF.

V usage is TRBV6-4 and J usage is TRBJ2-3; 9 bases align to TRBD2. Germline trimming cut 2 bases from V and 4 bases from J; bases unmatched to any gene: 1. Germline V lookup: CDR1 MRHNA, CDR2 SNTAGT. The CDR3 sequence is 14 residues long. The CDR3 DNA reads TGTGCCAGCAGTGACGCGGGGGGGCCAGATACGCAGTATTTT. Residues: CASSDAGGPDTQYF.

V gene TRBV6-5 combines with J gene TRBJ2-7; 7 bases match TRBD2. The CDR3 loop spans 15 amino acids. V shed 0 bases, J shed 0 bases, and the junction held 2 bases outside the gene matches. Germline CDR1 MNHEY, CDR2 SVGAGI. The CDR3 nucleotides are TGTGCCAGCAGTTACTCGCGGGGGATCTCCTACGAGCAGTACTTC. It specifies CASSYSRGISYEQYF.

The chain couples TRBV6-4 to TRBJ1-3, with a weak D call TRBD1 (5 bases). Per the germline V gene, CDR1 is MRHNA and CDR2 is SNTAGT. Deletions cut 2 bases from V and 4 bases from J, with 12 bases between. This CDR3 is built from 15 residues. The CDR3 loop reads CASSDPAGNGNTIYF. The CDR3 DNA follows: TGTGCCAGCAGTGACCCCGCAGGGAACGGAAACACCATATATTTT.

This clone was detected a few times. The CDR3 DNA reads TGTGCCAGCAGCGTAGGGGACAGGGGGCTCAACTATGGCTACACCTTC. Translating it yields CASSVGDRGLNYGYTF. V usage is TRBV9 and J usage is TRBJ1-2; 12 bases align to TRBD1. Germline loops: CDR1 SGDLS, CDR2 YYNGEE. The length of the CDR3 is 16 residues. Trimming took 0 bases from V and 2 from J; bases not matched to a gene: 2. The full variable domain, completed using reference TRBV9 and TRBJ1-2, is DSGVTQTPKHLITATGQRVTLRCSPRSGDLSVYWYQQSLDQGLQFLIQYYNGEERAKGNILERFSAQQFPDLHSELNLSSLELGDSALYFCASSVGDRGLNYGYTFGSGTRLTVV.

This chain joins TRBV6-5 and TRBJ1-4; D possibly corresponds to TRBD1 (6 bases). The V end lost 0 bases, the J end lost 3 bases, and 11 bases lay between the germline ends. CDR1 is MNHEY and CDR2 is SVGAGI in the germline V gene. This CDR3 is built from 16 residues. CDR3 in DNA: TGTGCCAGCAGTTACTCGGGGGCGCGGGCTAATGAAAAACTGTTTTTT. The encoded protein is CASSYSGARANEKLFF.